This T cell receptor (beta chain) was identified during a study of OX40 agonist ivuxolimab in advanced cancers. Libraries were prepared by immunoSEQ multiplex PCR; TCRdb keeps only in-frame clonotypes and omits some of them. The table has about 54,000 clones, 75% to 95% seen once. Trimming left V 4 bases short and J 3 bases short, with 12 bases between. The CDR3 sequence is 14 residues long. Germline V gene data show CDR1 as MNHEY and CDR2 as SMNVEV (reference sequence). V and J are TRBV27 and TRBJ1-2; D perhaps matches TRBD1 (6 bases). The sample consisted of CD4+ or CD8+ T cells sorted from blood, taken in a trial of the OX40 agonist ivuxolimab. The TCR originated in an adult with an advanced solid tumor such as melanoma, head and neck, liver or kidney cancer. The CDR3 DNA follows: TGTGCCAGCAGTTCCGCCGGGGGCTACTATGGCTACACCTTC. This encodes CASSSAGGYYGYTF.